The following is a T cell receptor (beta chain) sequence with its context. This specimen comes from a study of blood T cell repertoires in COVID-19. About the study: Samples of COVID-19 (acute and convalescent) were obtained from the United States, Italy and Spain.

Using immunoSEQ multiplex PCR, the repertoire was profiled, and TCRdb retains in-frame clones only, with some absent. The table has 250,000 to 350,000 clones, around 81% seen once. Germline V gives CDR1 KGHSH, CDR2 LQKENI. Trimming at V came to 3 bases and at J to 1 base, leaving 9 bases not matched to a gene. This CDR3 is built from 16 residues. The specimen sequenced was peripheral blood. This receptor was obtained from a woman aged 50 to 60 with active or convalescent COVID-19. The J gene is TRBJ2-7, the V gene TRBV18; 7 nucleotides agree with TRBD1. The CDR3 sequence: CASSPNLPGQSYEQYF. CDR3 nucleotides: TGTGCCAGCTCACCTAACCTGCCGGGACAGTCCTACGAGCAGTACTTC.